This T cell receptor (beta chain) was documented in a study of PD-L1 blockade in urothelial cancer. Study overall: Patients went on atezolizumab at some point between 2014 and 2015, receiving 1,200 mg intravenously every 3 weeks. Enrolled patients had been treated previously with 0 to 3 chemotherapy regimens. Specimens of blood held a median count of about 150,000 T cells.

PCRs each included synthetic TCR analog templates spiked in. Produced via immunoSEQ multiplex PCR; TCRdb's table is partial and in-frame only. The sample contains tens of thousands of clones, about 86% of which appear only once. The TCR originated in a man aged 50 or older with urothelial cancer. The starting material was PBMCs, obtained around atezolizumab (anti-PD-L1) treatment.

The CDR3 protein is CASSQAVGSSYEQYF. CDR3 coding DNA: TGTGCCAGCAGCCAAGCGGTAGGGAGCTCCTACGAGCAGTACTTC. The gene calls are TRBV4-2 and TRBJ2-7; D is possibly TRBD2 (5 bases). The germline V gene encodes CDR1 LGHNA and CDR2 YNFKEQ. Trimming stripped 1 base from V and 0 bases from J, with 10 bases between. The length of the CDR3 is 15 residues.